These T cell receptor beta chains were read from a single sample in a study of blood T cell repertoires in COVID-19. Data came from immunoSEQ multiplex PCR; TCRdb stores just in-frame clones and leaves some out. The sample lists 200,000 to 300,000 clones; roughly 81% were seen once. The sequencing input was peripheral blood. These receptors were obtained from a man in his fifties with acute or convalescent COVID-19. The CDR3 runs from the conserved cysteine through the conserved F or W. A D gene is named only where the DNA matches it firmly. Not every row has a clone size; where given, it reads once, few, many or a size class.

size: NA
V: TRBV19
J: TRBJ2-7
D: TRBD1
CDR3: CASSISGTDYYEQYF
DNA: TGTGCCAGTAGTATCTCCGGGACAGACTACTACGAGCAGTACTTC

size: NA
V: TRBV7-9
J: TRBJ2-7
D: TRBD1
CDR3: CASSPRDSSYEQYF
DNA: TGTGCCAGCAGCCCCCGGGACAGTTCCTACGAGCAGTACTTC

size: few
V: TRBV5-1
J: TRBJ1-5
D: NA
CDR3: CASSPYAGGNQPQHF
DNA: TGCGCCAGCAGCCCCTACGCAGGGGGCAATCAGCCCCAGCATTTT

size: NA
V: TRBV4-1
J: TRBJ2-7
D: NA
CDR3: CASSQEGGYYEQYF
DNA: TGCGCCAGCAGCCAAGAGGGGGGATACTACGAGCAGTACTTC

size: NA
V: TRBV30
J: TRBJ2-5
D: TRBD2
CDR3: CAWSPPSGGRLGTQYF
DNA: TGTGCCTGGAGCCCCCCTAGCGGGGGGCGTTTAGGGACCCAGTACTTC

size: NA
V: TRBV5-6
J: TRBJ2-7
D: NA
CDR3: CASSRAPGYEQYF
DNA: TGTGCCAGCAGCCGAGCCCCGGGATACGAGCAGTACTTC

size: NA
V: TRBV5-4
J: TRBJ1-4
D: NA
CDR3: CASSLDAGSNEKLFF
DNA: TGTGCCAGCAGCTTGGATGCTGGGAGTAATGAAAAACTGTTTTTT

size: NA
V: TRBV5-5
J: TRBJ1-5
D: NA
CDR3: CASSSSADARTYYSNQPQHF
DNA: TGTGCCAGCAGCTCGTCTGCGGACGCCCGGACTTATTATAGCAATCAGCCCCAGCATTTT

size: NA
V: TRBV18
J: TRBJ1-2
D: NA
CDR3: CASSPEDSYGYTF
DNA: TGTGCCAGCTCACCAGAGGACAGCTATGGCTACACCTTC

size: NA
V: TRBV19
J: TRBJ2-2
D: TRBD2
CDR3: CASSMGGLEELFF
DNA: TGTGCCAGTAGTATGGGGGGGTTGGAGGAGCTGTTTTTT

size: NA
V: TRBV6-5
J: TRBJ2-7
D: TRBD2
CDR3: CASSYRGGFTHEQYF
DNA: TGTGCCAGCAGTTACAGGGGAGGGTTCACCCACGAGCAGTACTTC

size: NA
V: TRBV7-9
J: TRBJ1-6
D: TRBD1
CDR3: CASSLVGTGASPLHF
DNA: TGTGCCAGCAGCTTAGTAGGGACAGGGGCTTCACCCCTCCACTTT

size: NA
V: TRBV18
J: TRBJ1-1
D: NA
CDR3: CASSGQTNTEAFF
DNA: TGTGCCAGCTCAGGACAGACTAACACTGAAGCTTTCTTT

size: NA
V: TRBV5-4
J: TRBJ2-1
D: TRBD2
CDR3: CASSFGSGTLIGQFF
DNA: TGTGCCAGCAGCTTTGGTAGCGGGACCTTAATCGGGCAGTTCTTC

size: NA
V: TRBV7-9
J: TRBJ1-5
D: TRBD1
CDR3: CASSLGGQISNQPQHF
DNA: TGTGCCAGCAGCTTAGGGGGACAGATTAGCAATCAGCCCCAGCATTTT

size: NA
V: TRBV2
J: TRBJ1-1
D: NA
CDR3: CASRREGPSSMSTEAFF
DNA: TGTGCCAGCAGGAGGGAGGGTCCGTCGTCGATGAGCACTGAAGCTTTCTTT

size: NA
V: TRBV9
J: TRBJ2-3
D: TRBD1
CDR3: CASSLRTGLGTDTQYF
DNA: TGTGCCAGCAGCCTTCGGACAGGGCTGGGCACAGATACGCAGTATTTT